These 22 T cell receptor beta chains came from one sample sequenced in a study of blood T cell repertoires in COVID-19. The protocol was immunoSEQ multiplex PCR, while the TCRdb copy is restricted to in-frame clones and leaves out a portion. The sample shows about 350,000 clones, around nine tenths of them seen only once. Specimen: PBMCs or T cells enriched from blood (not recorded which). These receptors were obtained from a woman in her 30s who had been exposed to COVID-19.

The J gene is TRBJ2-3, the V gene TRBV5-1; 11 bases match TRBD1. The J segment lost 3 bases and the V segment lost 4 bases, leaving 4 bases of the junction unmatched. Germline V lookup: CDR1 SGHRS, CDR2 YFSETQ. The CDR3 is 15 residues long. The CDR3 DNA is TGCGCCAGCAGCCCCGGGACAGGGGGAACAGATACGCAGTATTTT. It specifies CASSPGTGGTDTQYF.

To note about this clone: At the DNA level, this CDR3 is encoded by other sequences in the same sample as well. V gene TRBV11-3 combines with J gene TRBJ1-1; tentatively, D is TRBD1 (6 bases). CDR1 SGHNT and CDR2 YENEEA come from the germline V gene. Trimming left V 0 bases short and J 1 base short, with 9 bases between. The CDR3 consists of 15 residues. CDR3 coding DNA: TGTGCCAGCAGCTTAGATCGCAGGGGGAACACTGAAGCTTTCTTT. Residues: CASSLDRRGNTEAFF.

This clone was seen only once. The J gene is TRBJ1-3, the V gene TRBV3-1 (or the pseudogene TRBV3-2), with D unclear. Germline lookup yields CDR1 LGHDT and CDR2 YNNKEL (reference sequence). V was pared by 1 base and J by 8 bases, with 18 bases between. This CDR3 is 16 amino acids long. This CDR3 is CASSQAGGRNGDTIYF. As DNA, the CDR3 is TGTGCCAGCAGCCAAGCGGGTGGGAGGAATGGGGACACCATATATTTT.

The chain combines TRBV10-3 with TRBJ1-2, with TRBD1 identical over 8 bases. V dropped 9 bases and J dropped 6; count of bases not matched to a gene: 9. CDR1 is ENHRY and CDR2 is SYGVKD in the germline V gene. The CDR3 runs 13 residues. The CDR3 reads CAIQGGDHDGYTF. CDR3 nucleotides: TGTGCCATACAGGGGGGGGACCACGATGGCTACACCTTC.

This clone was counted a few times. The V and J genes are TRBV7-3 and TRBJ1-3, with D possibly being TRBD1 (5 bases). This CDR3 has 14 residues. Trimming shortened V by 5 bases and J by 2 bases, and 10 bases separated the two germline ends. CDR1 is SGHTA, CDR2 FQGTGA, per germline. CDR3 sequence reads: CASSAAGPGNTIYF. Here the CDR3 DNA reads TGTGCCAGCAGCGCGGCAGGGCCTGGAAACACCATATATTTT.

The chain joins TRBV30 to TRBJ2-7; D perhaps matches TRBD1 (5 bases). Trimming left V 6 bases short and J 2 bases short, with 11 bases between. This CDR3 has 12 amino acids. Germline CDR1 GTSNPN, CDR2 SVGIG (reference sequence). CDR3 region: CACEGATYEQYF. CDR3 sequence (DNA): TGTGCCTGTGAAGGGGCTACCTACGAGCAGTACTTC.

The chain is built from TRBV27 and TRBJ1-4, with 9 bases fitting TRBD1. J lost 7 bases, V lost 6 bases, and 9 bases had no gene match. Germline V gene sequence: CDR1 MNHEY, CDR2 SMNVEV (reference sequence). CDR3 length equals 15 residues. The CDR3 region is CASRITGGNREKLFF. The CDR3 nucleotides are TGTGCCAGCAGGATTACAGGGGGCAATCGTGAAAAACTGTTTTTT.

This chain uses TRBV27 with TRBJ1-2; D might be TRBD1 (6 bases). The CDR3 loop spans 15 amino acids. Per germline, CDR1 MNHEY and CDR2 SMNVEV (reference sequence). Trimming pared 4 bases from V and 3 bases from J, leaving 15 bases between. The CDR3 sequence is CASSSSEGEHYGYTF. DNA of the CDR3: TGTGCCAGCAGTTCCTCCGAGGGGGAGCACTATGGCTACACCTTC.

V and J are TRBV28 and TRBJ1-5; D may be TRBD1 (6 bases). The V and J ends lost 9 bases and 0 bases respectively, with 15 bases between them. This CDR3 has 15 amino acids. Germline V gene lookup returns CDR1 MDHEN and CDR2 SYDVKM. CDR3: CASTGKGISNQPQHF. CDR3 DNA: TGTGCCAGTACAGGGAAGGGGATTAGCAATCAGCCCCAGCATTTT.

The chain combines TRBV5-1 with TRBJ2-5, with 10 bases fitting TRBD1. CDR1 SGHRS and CDR2 YFSETQ come from the germline V gene. Losses at the gene ends were 3 bases for V and 5 bases for J; bases not matched to a gene: 1. CDR3 length: 13 amino acids. Here the CDR3 reads CASSWTGGETQYF. DNA for the CDR3: TGCGCCAGCAGCTGGACAGGGGGGGAGACCCAGTACTTC.

The chain combines TRBV10-3 with TRBJ2-2; TRBD1 might be the D (6 bases). Trimming shortened V by 2 bases and J by 6 bases, and 13 bases separated the two germline ends. Germline lookup yields CDR1 ENHRY and CDR2 SYGVKD. The CDR3 contains 15 residues. The CDR3, as DNA: TGTGCCATCAGTGAGAGGGGGTTGGACGCCGGGGAGCTGTTTTTT. Its protein product is CAISERGLDAGELFF.

The rearrangement uses TRBV29-1 and TRBJ2-6; perhaps TRBD1 as D (6 bases). V was cut by 6 bases and J by 0 bases, with 12 bases left in between. Germline loops: CDR1 SQVTM, CDR2 ANQGSEA. There are 15 residues in the CDR3. Here the CDR3 DNA reads TGCAGCGTCTCAGACAGGTCCTCTGGGGCCAACGTCCTGACTTTC. It translates to CSVSDRSSGANVLTF. Variable domain in full (rest from reference TRBV29-1 and TRBJ2-6): SAVISQKPSRDICQRGTSLTIQCQVDSQVTMMFWYRQQPGQSLTLIATANQGSEATYESGFVIDKFPISRPNLTFSTLTVSNMSPEDSSIYLCSVSDRSSGANVLTFGAGSRLTVL.

The rearrangement joins TRBV15 to TRBJ1-1; maybe TRBD1 (6 bases). The CDR3 covers 16 residues. The ends were cut back, 0 bases at V and 8 bases at J, with 19 bases in the middle. Germline CDR1 is LNHNV and CDR2 is YYDKDF (reference sequence). CDR3 in DNA: TGTGCCACCAGCAGAGAAAATTTAGTAGGACAGATAGAAGCTTTCTTT. Residues: CATSRENLVGQIEAFF.

This chain uses TRBV7-3 with TRBJ2-7, with TRBD2 matching over 9 bases. Germline V lookup: CDR1 SGHTA, CDR2 FQGTGA. This CDR3 is built from 15 residues. V shed 4 bases and J 8 bases; nucleotides not matched to a gene: 12. CDR3 in DNA: TGTGCCAGCAGCTCCGGACTAGCGACCTCTTCGAAGCAGTACTTC. Amino acids: CASSSGLATSSKQYF.

The chain employs TRBV6-1 and TRBJ2-7; 11 nucleotides match TRBD2. Germline CDR1 reads MNHNS; CDR2 reads SASEGT. CDR3 length equals 16 residues. After removal of 2 bases from V and 2 bases from J, the junction contained 5 bases not matched to a gene. In DNA, the CDR3 is TGTGCCAGCAGTGAACCGGGACTAGCGGTCACCTACGAGCAGTACTTC. It translates to CASSEPGLAVTYEQYF.

The chain carries TRBV25-1 and TRBJ2-7; D ambiguous. Per germline, CDR1 MGHDK and CDR2 SYGVNS. V was clipped by 1 base and J by 4 bases, with 8 bases between them. This CDR3 comprises 13 residues. CDR3 in amino acids: CASSESGQYEQYF. The CDR3 coding sequence is TGTGCCAGCAGTGAATCAGGCCAGTACGAGCAGTACTTC.

This clone was seen a single time. V usage is TRBV5-1 and J usage is TRBJ1-1; 7 bases are shared with TRBD1. This CDR3 has 14 residues. Unmatched junction bases numbered 3, after V lost 3 bases and J lost 1 base. Germline V gene lookup returns CDR1 SGHRS and CDR2 YFSETQ. In DNA form, the CDR3 reads TGCGCCAGCAGCTCCGGACAGGCGAACACTGAAGCTTTCTTT. Amino acid sequence: CASSSGQANTEAFF.

This chain links TRBV2 with TRBJ2-5; TRBD1 agrees at 10 bases. V shed 6 bases and J 2 bases; nucleotides not matched to a gene: 6. The CDR3 runs to 15 residues. Germline V gene lookup returns CDR1 SNHLY and CDR2 FYNNEI. CDR3 sequence: CASSGDRGTQETQYF. The CDR3 DNA reads as TGTGCCAGCAGCGGGGACAGGGGCACACAAGAGACCCAGTACTTC.

The chain couples TRBV5-1 to TRBJ2-6; 8 bases match TRBD1. Germline CDR1 SGHRS, CDR2 YFSETQ. This CDR3 is 17 amino acids long. V was clipped by 3 bases and J by 0 bases; unmatched bases: 5. CDR3 coding DNA: TGCGCCAGCAGCTGGAGACAGGGGAGCTCTGGGGCCAACGTCCTGACTTTC. Its protein is CASSWRQGSSGANVLTF.

In its sample, this clone was seen once. The genes are TRBV2 and TRBJ2-7; TRBD2 is a possible D gene (5 bases). Germline loops: CDR1 SNHLY, CDR2 FYNNEI. V shed 4 bases and J shed 2 bases, with 15 bases lying between them. The CDR3 sequence is 15 residues long. The CDR3 here is CASSGLIQVAYEQYF. In nucleotides, the CDR3 is TGTGCCAGCAGTGGACTAATCCAGGTGGCCTACGAGCAGTACTTC.

The V and J genes are TRBV5-1 and TRBJ1-2; 10 nucleotides agree with TRBD1. The trim removed 4 bases at V and 3 bases at J, leaving 6 bases unmatched. This CDR3 contains 15 residues. Per germline, CDR1 SGHRS and CDR2 YFSETQ. This chain's CDR3 is CASSPTGGWDYGYTF. CDR3 coding DNA: TGCGCCAGCAGCCCGACAGGGGGCTGGGACTATGGCTACACCTTC.

Here the CDR3 DNA reads TGTGCCAGTAGTATCCGGCAGGCTAATCAGCCCCAGCATTTT. Residues: CASSIRQANQPQHF. This chain links TRBV19 with TRBJ1-5; D remains unclear. The CDR3 runs to 14 residues. The V end was cut by 3 bases, the J end by 4 bases, with 10 bases between. CDR1 is LNHDA and CDR2 is SQIVND in the germline V gene (reference sequence).